This TCR beta chain is drawn from a study of regulatory T cells in long-lasting Graves disease. This clonotype was counted at least ten times. The antigen is not known. Researchers made TCR beta libraries by using iRepertoire HTBI primers and running Arm-PCR on CDR3 regions. TCRdb re-called the multiplex PCR reads with MiXCR, one entry per CDR3 protein. The sample records more than 350,000 distinct CDR3 sequences, 15% being singletons. Overall study results and limits: Preferential use of TRBV28, TRBJ1-2 and TRBJ2-5 was seen in persistent disease. With 2,500 to 3,000 shared public clonotypes, persistent patients exceeded new patients, who shared 950 to 1,000.

Indicated time point: newly diagnosed GD, antithyroid drugs for less than 3 months. PBMC RNA was the source of the TCR library. In Xi'an, China, an endocrinology department was the source of patients. Germline CDR1 WNHNN, CDR2 SYGVQD (reference sequence). This CDR3 has 14 residues. The V and J ends lost 2 bases and 9 bases, in that order; junction bases with no gene match: 3. These same records also appear under a second study, on T cells in Graves' hyperthyroidism and ophthalmopathy.

The source of this sequence is a woman between 25 and 40 years old with Graves disease. V usage is TRBV10-1 and J usage is TRBJ2-1; TRBD2 agrees at 11 bases. The sequences come from peripheral blood mononuclear cells (PBMCs), collected at new diagnosis, from a patient treated with antithyroid drugs. Written as DNA, the CDR3 is TGCGCCAGCAGTGAGGTAGCGGGAGGGCGTGAGCAGTTCTTC. This codes for CASSEVAGGREQFF.